The rows below give T cell receptor beta chains drawn from one sample of a study of T-cell memory formation after mild COVID-19. TCRdb re-called the 5' RACE reads through MiXCR, storing one row per CDR3 protein. The sample lists approximately 340,000 distinct CDR3 sequences, 10% to 15% occurring once. The sample was PBMCs or a T cell subset sorted from them (not recorded which). These receptor sequences come from a man between 18 and 29 years old who had mild COVID-19 (a few samples of this study predate the infection). Cell type and time point are not known. CDR3s include the opening cysteine and the closing phenylalanine or tryptophan. Fields, in order: D gene, V gene, CDR3 protein. The D gene is left open where the match is weak.

d_gene: NA; v_gene: TRBV18; CDR3aa: CASSPVSNTGELFF
d_gene: NA; v_gene: TRBV15; CDR3aa: CATSGGELYGYTF
d_gene: NA; v_gene: TRBV12-3/TRBV12-4; CDR3aa: CASSSQGETQYF
d_gene: NA; v_gene: TRBV20-1; CDR3aa: CSAFRETQYF
d_gene: TRBD1; v_gene: TRBV20-1; CDR3aa: CSAYRDSPSSGANVLTF
d_gene: TRBD2; v_gene: TRBV9; CDR3aa: CASSSGGHTDTQYF
d_gene: TRBD2; v_gene: TRBV11-2; CDR3aa: CASSRGDDPRGAQYF
d_gene: NA; v_gene: TRBV4-1; CDR3aa: CASSPPLRGSGTGELFF
d_gene: TRBD1; v_gene: TRBV6-6; CDR3aa: CASSRQGAGEQYF
d_gene: TRBD1; v_gene: TRBV30; CDR3aa: CAWRPGTGLPYEQYF
d_gene: NA; v_gene: TRBV3-1; CDR3aa: CASSQVAGDYGYTF
d_gene: NA; v_gene: TRBV2; CDR3aa: CASSRSGVGNTEAFF
d_gene: TRBD1; v_gene: TRBV3-1; CDR3aa: CASSHLTGGNGYTF
d_gene: NA; v_gene: TRBV20-1; CDR3aa: CSASLPRSSYEQYF
d_gene: NA; v_gene: TRBV20-1; CDR3aa: CSATPGGYYGYTF
d_gene: NA; v_gene: TRBV5-6; CDR3aa: CASSAYRLSTNEKLFF
d_gene: TRBD2; v_gene: TRBV29-1; CDR3aa: CSVATSGEETQYF
d_gene: TRBD2; v_gene: TRBV2; CDR3aa: CASKGGLASETQYF
d_gene: TRBD1; v_gene: TRBV5-1; CDR3aa: CASSLGTTGGQPQHF
d_gene: NA; v_gene: TRBV5-1; CDR3aa: CASSPGEAGAIYEQYF
d_gene: NA; v_gene: TRBV20-1; CDR3aa: CSRGVDEQFF
d_gene: NA; v_gene: TRBV27; CDR3aa: CASSAIGLSPLHF
d_gene: TRBD2; v_gene: TRBV4-3; CDR3aa: CASSPGLAGGTSTDTQYF
d_gene: TRBD2; v_gene: TRBV12-3/TRBV12-4; CDR3aa: CASTSSGGGVKVTGELFF
d_gene: NA; v_gene: TRBV11-2; CDR3aa: CATSQGDYGYTF
d_gene: TRBD2; v_gene: TRBV5-5; CDR3aa: CASTLGGANTGELFF
d_gene: NA; v_gene: TRBV3-1; CDR3aa: CASSQVRDGPNGELFF
d_gene: TRBD2; v_gene: TRBV7-9; CDR3aa: CASSAGTSGNTDTQYF
d_gene: NA; v_gene: TRBV15; CDR3aa: CATLGSRSIEQYF
d_gene: TRBD1; v_gene: TRBV5-5; CDR3aa: CASSLPQGPSTDTQYF
d_gene: NA; v_gene: TRBV20-1; CDR3aa: CSAREGVNEKLFF
d_gene: TRBD1; v_gene: TRBV12-3/TRBV12-4; CDR3aa: CASSLGQDTEAFF
d_gene: TRBD1; v_gene: TRBV6-5; CDR3aa: CASSYGTGGEGEQFF
d_gene: NA; v_gene: TRBV12-3/TRBV12-4; CDR3aa: CASSPIRGNSYGYTF
d_gene: NA; v_gene: TRBV12-3/TRBV12-4; CDR3aa: CASSLRGGHQPQHF
d_gene: NA; v_gene: TRBV15; CDR3aa: CATSRGIPGETQYF
d_gene: NA; v_gene: TRBV7-2; CDR3aa: CASRSYRGVYNEQFF